The clone carrying this TCR beta chain has ten or more counts. Its antigen remains unknown. The sample originates from a study of early T cells in non-severe SARS-CoV-2 infection. Whole-study context: With bulk RNA from unsorted whole blood as input, sequencing yielded unpaired chains.

General study points: Using VDJdb, the matching emphasized anti-spike CD8 responses while missing private and CD4 specificities.

The CDR3 is made up of 13 amino acids. Germline CDR1 is DFQATT and CDR2 is SNEGSKA (reference sequence). The ends were cut back, 3 bases at V and 0 bases at J, with 6 bases in the middle. The TCR library protocol was used to attach unique molecular identifiers. These identifiers were attached to individual cDNA molecules. TCRdb re-called the 5' RACE reads with MiXCR, one entry per CDR3 protein. The sample includes 35,000 to 40,000 distinct CDR3 sequences, roughly 5.6% of them seen just once. This chain uses TRBV20-1 with TRBJ2-4; D gene uncertain. The TCR sequence derives from an adult who was a healthcare worker with PCR-confirmed SARS-CoV-2 infection or an uninfected control (not recorded which). The specimen was whole blood. CDR3 sequence: CSASGPAKNIQYF. DNA for the CDR3: TGCAGTGCTAGTGGGCCAGCCAAAAACATTCAGTACTTC.